This TCR beta chain derives from a study of a mutant IDH1 vaccine in newly diagnosed glioma. Time point: week 5, during vaccination. Doses of 300 ug of mutant IDH1 20-mer peptide were given with topical imiquimod. TCRdb keeps only in-frame clones here, not all; method: immunoSEQ multiplex PCR. The data contain 53,000 or so clones, 78% of them singletons. In regard to this clone: The antigen is undetermined.

Overall study results and limits: Apparently, pseudoprogression bore no relation to changes among the top peripheral T cell clonotypes.

Sequenced here: PBMCs, sampled from a glioma patient whose treatment included an IDH1 peptide vaccine. This TCR was recovered from a man aged 50-60 years with glioma.

The CDR3 sequence is CASSQGVGTTQYF. The CDR3 DNA follows: TGTGCCAGCAGCCAAGGAGTAGGGACGACCCAGTACTTC. V gene TRBV14 combines with J gene TRBJ2-5; D assignment may be TRBD1 or TRBD2 (5 bases each). This CDR3 contains 13 residues. Germline V CDR1 and CDR2: SGHDN, FVKESK. Between the trimmed V and J ends, which lost 1 base and 7 bases, there was a span of 10 bases.